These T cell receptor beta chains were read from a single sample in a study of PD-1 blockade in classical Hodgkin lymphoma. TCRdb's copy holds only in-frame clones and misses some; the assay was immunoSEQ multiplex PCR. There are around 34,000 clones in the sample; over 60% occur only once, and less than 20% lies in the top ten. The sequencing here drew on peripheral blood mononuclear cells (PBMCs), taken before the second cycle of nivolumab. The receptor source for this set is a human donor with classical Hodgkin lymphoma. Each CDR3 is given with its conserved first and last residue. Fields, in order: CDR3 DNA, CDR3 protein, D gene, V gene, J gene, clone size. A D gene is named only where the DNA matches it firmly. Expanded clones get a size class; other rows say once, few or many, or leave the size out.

TGTGCCAGTATAATCATGAACACTGAAGCTTTCTTT	CASIIMNTEAFF	-	TRBV6-4	TRBJ1-1	-
TGTGCCAGCAGCCCTAGCAGGAATGGTTACACCTTC	CASSPSRNGYTF	-	TRBV5-6	TRBJ1-2	-
TGTGCCAGCAGCGTAGGGCCCCACGGGGGCGTTGATACGCAGTATTTT	CASSVGPHGGVDTQYF	-	TRBV9	TRBJ2-3	-
TGCGCCAGCAGCTTGGGCAGGGGGCACGAGACCCAGTACTTC	CASSLGRGHETQYF	TRBD1	TRBV5-1	TRBJ2-5	-
TGTGCCAGCAGCGTACTACTAGCGGGAGACTCCTACAATGAGCAGTTCTTC	CASSVLLAGDSYNEQFF	TRBD2	TRBV5-6	TRBJ2-1	-
TGTGCCAGCGGGGGTGCAGGGGCCCTCTCCTACGAGCAGTACTTC	CASGGAGALSYEQYF	-	TRBV6-5	TRBJ2-7	-
TGTGCCAGCGCAACGGACAGGGGGAGTGAGCAGTTCTTC	CASATDRGSEQFF	TRBD1	TRBV7-9	TRBJ2-1	-
TGTGCCAGCAGCTTAGGGACAGGGATTGGAAACACCATATATTTT	CASSLGTGIGNTIYF	TRBD1	TRBV11-2	TRBJ1-3	-
TGCGCCAGCAGCCAAGAAACTAGCGGGACCGGGGAGCTGTTTTTT	CASSQETSGTGELFF	TRBD2	TRBV4-3	TRBJ2-2	once
TGTGCCAGCAACCACAGGGGGCCTGGGGCCAACGTCCTGACTTTC	CASNHRGPGANVLTF	TRBD1	TRBV5-6	TRBJ2-6	-
TGTGCCAGCAGCAAAGTTCACCAGGGCGGGACCGGGGAGCTGTTTTTT	CASSKVHQGGTGELFF	-	TRBV21-1	TRBJ2-2	-
TGTGCCAGCAGTGAGTCAGTCGGTAGACCGACCGGGGAGCTGTTTTTT	CASSESVGRPTGELFF	-	TRBV6-1	TRBJ2-2	-
TGTGCCAGCAGCGTAATAGGGGATACGCAGTATTTT	CASSVIGDTQYF	-	TRBV9	TRBJ2-3	few
TGTGCCAGCAGATTTGACAGGGATGGGTCCTACGAGCAGTACTTC	CASRFDRDGSYEQYF	TRBD1	TRBV2	TRBJ2-7	-
TGTGCCAGCAGCCCAGGGATCAGCTCCTATAATTCACCCCTCCACTTT	CASSPGISSYNSPLHF	-	TRBV7-6	TRBJ1-6	-
TGTGCCAGCAAGCCTCCGGCGAGGGCGGGAACTGAAGCTTTCTTT	CASKPPARAGTEAFF	-	TRBV6-5	TRBJ1-1	-
TGTGCCAGCAGTGAATTCACAGGCCCAAACTATGGCTACACCTTC	CASSEFTGPNYGYTF	-	TRBV6-1	TRBJ1-2	-
TGTGCCAGCTCACCACCGAATGCGGGGGGTGGAGAGACCCAGTACTTC	CASSPPNAGGGETQYF	TRBD2	TRBV18	TRBJ2-5	-
TGCGCCAGCAGCCAAGAAGGGCAGCTCTCCTACGAGCAGTACTTC	CASSQEGQLSYEQYF	-	TRBV4-3	TRBJ2-7	-
TGTGCCAGCAGCAAAGGAACTAGCGGGGAAGAGCAGTACTTC	CASSKGTSGEEQYF	-	TRBV21-1	TRBJ2-7	-
TGTGCCAGCAGCTTCGGACCGAACTACGAGCAGTACTTC	CASSFGPNYEQYF	-	TRBV5-5	TRBJ2-7	-
TGCAGCGTCCGGGACAGGGCTTTCTATGGCTACACCTTC	CSVRDRAFYGYTF	TRBD1	TRBV29-1	TRBJ1-2	-
TGTGCCAGCAGTTTGGCAGGGTCTTTAGGTGAAAAACTGTTTTTT	CASSLAGSLGEKLFF	-	TRBV28	TRBJ1-4	-
TGCGCCAGCAGCCAAGAGGGAGGCTACACCTTC	CASSQEGGYTF	-	TRBV4-1	TRBJ1-2	few
TGCGCCAGCCGACCACGGGGGGTCTATGGCTACACCTTC	CASRPRGVYGYTF	-	TRBV5-1	TRBJ1-2	-
TGTGCCAGCAGCTTAGTTGTCACCTACGAGCAGTACTTC	CASSLVVTYEQYF	-	TRBV7-2	TRBJ2-7	-
TGTGCCTGGAGTACGGAGAACTATAATTCACCCCTCCACTTT	CAWSTENYNSPLHF	-	TRBV30	TRBJ1-6	once
TGTGCCAGCAGTTTATCACCGTACCAAGAGACCCAGTACTTC	CASSLSPYQETQYF	-	TRBV27	TRBJ2-5	few
TGTGCCAGCAGTCGTGAATGGACAGGGACCTACGAGCAGTACTTC	CASSREWTGTYEQYF	TRBD1	TRBV6-1	TRBJ2-7	-
TGTGCCACCAGCAGAGCCTGGACAGGGGCCTATGGCTACACCTTC	CATSRAWTGAYGYTF	TRBD1	TRBV15	TRBJ1-2	few
TGTGCCAGTAGTATAGGTGGGCAGGGGGCAACAGATACGCAGTATTTT	CASSIGGQGATDTQYF	TRBD1	TRBV19	TRBJ2-3	-
TGTGCCAGCAGCTTAGTAGTAGCGACCGGGGAGCTGTTTTTT	CASSLVVATGELFF	-	TRBV7-2	TRBJ2-2	few
TGTGCCAGCAGTGTGGACAGGGAGCAAGAGACCCAGTACTTC	CASSVDREQETQYF	TRBD1	TRBV2	TRBJ2-5	-
TGTGCCAGCAGCGCAACTAGCACAGATACGCAGTATTTT	CASSATSTDTQYF	-	TRBV9	TRBJ2-3	-
TGTGCCAGCAGCTTGGAGGACAGGGCCAGCTATGGCTACACCTTC	CASSLEDRASYGYTF	TRBD1	TRBV5-6	TRBJ1-2	-
TGTGCCAGCACCCTGGGAGGGCAGGGGGCGATAATTGGGCAGTTCTTC	CASTLGGQGAIIGQFF	-	TRBV5-6	TRBJ2-1	-
TGCGCCAGCAGCTTGGTCCCTAGCGGGGGCGGACACAATGAGCAGTTCTTC	CASSLVPSGGGHNEQFF	TRBD2	TRBV5-1	TRBJ2-1	-
TGTGCCAGCAGCCCCACCGGGGACTATGGCTACACCTTC	CASSPTGDYGYTF	-	TRBV7-9	TRBJ1-2	-
TGTGCCTGGAGTGGGCCAGGTGGGGGCGCATGGGATACGCAGTATTTT	CAWSGPGGGAWDTQYF	-	TRBV30	TRBJ2-3	-
TGTGCCAGCAGCTTAGGGGCCATTTCTTACGAGCAGTACTTC	CASSLGAISYEQYF	-	TRBV7-2	TRBJ2-7	-
TGTGCCAGCAGTCCCGACAGGGGCGGGTACGAGCAGTACTTC	CASSPDRGGYEQYF	TRBD1	TRBV2	TRBJ2-7	-
TGCGCCAGCAGCCAAGATCTTCTCCTTTTCTCCTACGAGCAGTACTTC	CASSQDLLLFSYEQYF	-	TRBV4-3	TRBJ2-7	-
TGTGCCAGCTCACCAGAGTACAGAGCTAACTATGGCTACACCTTC	CASSPEYRANYGYTF	-	TRBV18	TRBJ1-2	-
TGCAGCGTTTGCCTAGTCCCGGCCGGGGAGCTGTTTTTT	CSVCLVPAGELFF	-	TRBV29-1	TRBJ2-2	-
TGTGCCAGCAGCTTAAACCGACTGCTAGAGAACACTGAAGCTTTCTTT	CASSLNRLLENTEAFF	-	TRBV11-2	TRBJ1-1	few
TGTGCCAGCAGCCCAGGAGGGGGCGGTGGTTACTACGAGCAGTACTTC	CASSPGGGGGYYEQYF	-	TRBV4-2	TRBJ2-7	-
TGCGCCAGCAGCTTGGCCGGTCGGCTAGCGGGGCTAGATACGCAGTATTTT	CASSLAGRLAGLDTQYF	TRBD2	TRBV5-1	TRBJ2-3	-
TGTGCCTGGGCCCCCGTAGCGGGGGGAAGCACCGGGGAGCTGTTTTTT	CAWAPVAGGSTGELFF	TRBD2	TRBV30	TRBJ2-2	-
TGTGCCAGCAGTTACTTGACAGGGTCTGGGGAGACCCAGTACTTC	CASSYLTGSGETQYF	TRBD1	TRBV10-3	TRBJ2-5	-
TGCGCCAGCACAAAAGGAGGGGCTGGGGTTCAAGAGACCCAGTACTTC	CASTKGGAGVQETQYF	-	TRBV5-1	TRBJ2-5	few
TGTGCTAGTGGTTTGGGACAGGGGACCAACTCTGGAAACACCATATATTTT	CASGLGQGTNSGNTIYF	TRBD1	TRBV12-5	TRBJ1-3	-
TGTGCCAGCAGCCACAGAAATAATAATGAAAAACTGTTTTTT	CASSHRNNNEKLFF	-	TRBV7-3	TRBJ1-4	medium-sized
TGTGCCAGCAGCAAAGTCGCAGGGAAAAACTATGGCTACACCTTC	CASSKVAGKNYGYTF	-	TRBV21-1	TRBJ1-2	few
TGTGCCAGCAGCTTAGAAAGGGGCACGGCCCTCCACTTT	CASSLERGTALHF	-	TRBV7-2	TRBJ1-6	-
TGCAGTGCTAGAGACGACAATGAGCAGTTCTTC	CSARDDNEQFF	-	TRBV20-1	TRBJ2-1	-